Here is one T cell receptor beta chain with its context. Its antigen is undetermined. Its ends do not fully match the called genes, so a read error is possible. This entry belongs to a study of response to subunit inactivated influenza vaccine. Germline V gene data show CDR1 as KGHSH and CDR2 as LQKENI. This CDR3 spans 15 amino acids. Points from the study as a whole: Every seasonal influenza vaccination brings in few new T cells, the authors suggested.

TCRdb called the RT-PCR reads again in MiXCR, with one record for every CDR3 protein. The sample holds around 520,000 distinct CDR3 sequences; 10% to 15% are singletons and the top ten take roughly a tenth. The sequenced sample was PBMCs from blood, obtained on the day of vaccination. The chain recombines TRBV18 with TRBJ2-1; TRBD1 matches at 7 bases. The receptor comes from a man aged 50-59 years who received an inactivated influenza vaccine. The CDR3 region is CVSSPTGDPRNEQFF. As DNA, the CDR3 is TGTGTCAGCTCACCAACAGGGGATCCGCGTAATGAGCAGTTCTTC. Full variable domain (outside the CDR3, taken from reference TRBV18 and TRBJ2-1): NAGVMQNPRHLVRRRGQEARLRCSPMKGHSHVYWYRQLPEEGLKFMVYLQKENIIDESGMPKERFSAEFPKEGPSILRIQQVVRGDSAAYFCVSSPTGDPRNEQFFGPGTRLTVL.